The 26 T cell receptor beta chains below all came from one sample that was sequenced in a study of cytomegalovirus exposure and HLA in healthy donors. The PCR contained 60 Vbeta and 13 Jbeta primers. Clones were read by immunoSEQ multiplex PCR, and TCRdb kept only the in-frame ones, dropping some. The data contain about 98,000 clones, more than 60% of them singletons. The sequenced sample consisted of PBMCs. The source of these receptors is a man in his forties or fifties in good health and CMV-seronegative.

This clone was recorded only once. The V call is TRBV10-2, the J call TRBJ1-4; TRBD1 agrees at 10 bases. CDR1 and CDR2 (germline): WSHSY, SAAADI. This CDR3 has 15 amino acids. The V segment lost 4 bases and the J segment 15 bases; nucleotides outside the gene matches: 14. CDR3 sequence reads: CASSGPGQGFENLFF. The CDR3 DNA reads TGCGCCAGCAGTGGCCCGGGACAGGGGTTTGAAAATTTGTTTTTT.

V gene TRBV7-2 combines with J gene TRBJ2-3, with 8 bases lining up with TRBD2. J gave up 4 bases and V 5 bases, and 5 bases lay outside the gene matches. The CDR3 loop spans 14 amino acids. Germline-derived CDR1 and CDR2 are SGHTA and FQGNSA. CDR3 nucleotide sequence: TGTGCCAGCAGCGGGGGACTAGGGGCAGATACGCAGTATTTT. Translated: CASSGGLGADTQYF.

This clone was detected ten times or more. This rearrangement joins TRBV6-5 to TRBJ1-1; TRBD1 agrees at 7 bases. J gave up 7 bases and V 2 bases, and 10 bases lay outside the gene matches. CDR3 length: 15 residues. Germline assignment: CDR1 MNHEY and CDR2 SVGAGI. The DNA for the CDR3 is TGTGCCAGCAGTTACGCAGGACAGGTTATCGGTGAAGCTTTCTTT. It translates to CASSYAGQVIGEAFF.

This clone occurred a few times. The CDR3: CASSPSAAQGEQYF. As DNA, the CDR3 is TGCGCCAGCAGCCCCTCGGCGGCCCAAGGCGAGCAGTACTTC. The J gene is TRBJ2-7, the V gene TRBV4-1, with D uncertain. Trimming removed 4 bases from V and 6 bases from J, with 16 bases in between. From germline, CDR1 is MGHRA and CDR2 YSYEKL. The CDR3 spans 14 residues.

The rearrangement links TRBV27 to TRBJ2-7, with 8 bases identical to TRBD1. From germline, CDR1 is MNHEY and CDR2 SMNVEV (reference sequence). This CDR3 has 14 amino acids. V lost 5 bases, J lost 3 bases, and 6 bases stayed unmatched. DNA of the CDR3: TGTGCCAGCAGTGTTGACAGGGGTCTCTACGAGCAGTACTTC. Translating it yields CASSVDRGLYEQYF.

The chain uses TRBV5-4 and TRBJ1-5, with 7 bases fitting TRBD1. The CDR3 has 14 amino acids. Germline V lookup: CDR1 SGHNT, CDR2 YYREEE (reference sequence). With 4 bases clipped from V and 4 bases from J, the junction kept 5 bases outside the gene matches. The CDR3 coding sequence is TGTGCCAGCAGCGTAGACAGGGAGAATCAGCCCCAGCATTTT. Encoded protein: CASSVDRENQPQHF.

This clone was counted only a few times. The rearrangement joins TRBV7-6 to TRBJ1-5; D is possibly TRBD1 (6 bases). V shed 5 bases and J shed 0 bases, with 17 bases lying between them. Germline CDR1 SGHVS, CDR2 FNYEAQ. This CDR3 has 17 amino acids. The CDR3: CASSEGRGTYSNQPQHF. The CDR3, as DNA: TGTGCCAGCAGCGAAGGGAGGGGGACTTATAGCAATCAGCCCCAGCATTTT.

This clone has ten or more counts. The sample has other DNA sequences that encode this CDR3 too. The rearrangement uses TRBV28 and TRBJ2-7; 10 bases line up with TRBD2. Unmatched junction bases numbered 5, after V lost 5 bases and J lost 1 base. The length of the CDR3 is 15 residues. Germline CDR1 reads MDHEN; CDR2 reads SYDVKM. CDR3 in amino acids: CASSPQRGGSYEQYF. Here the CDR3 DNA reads TGTGCCAGCAGTCCGCAGCGGGGGGGGTCCTACGAGCAGTACTTC.

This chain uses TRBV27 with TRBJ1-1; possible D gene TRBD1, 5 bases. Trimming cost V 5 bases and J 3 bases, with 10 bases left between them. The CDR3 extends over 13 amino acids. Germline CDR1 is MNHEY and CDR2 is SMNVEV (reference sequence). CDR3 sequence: CASSPQGYTEAFF. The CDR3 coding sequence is TGTGCCAGCAGTCCCCAGGGATACACTGAAGCTTTCTTT.

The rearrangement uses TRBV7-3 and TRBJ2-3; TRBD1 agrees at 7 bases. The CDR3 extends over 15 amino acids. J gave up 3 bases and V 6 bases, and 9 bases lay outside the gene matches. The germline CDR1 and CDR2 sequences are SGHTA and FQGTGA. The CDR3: CASSLHRGETDTQYF. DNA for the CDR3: TGTGCCAGCAGTCTACACAGGGGCGAGACAGATACGCAGTATTTT.

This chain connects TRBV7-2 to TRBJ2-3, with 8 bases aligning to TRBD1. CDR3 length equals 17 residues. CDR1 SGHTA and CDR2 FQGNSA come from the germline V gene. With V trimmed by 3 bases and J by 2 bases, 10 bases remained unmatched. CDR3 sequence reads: CASSFLGQGAYTDTQYF. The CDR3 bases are TGTGCCAGCAGCTTTCTCGGACAGGGTGCCTACACAGATACGCAGTATTTT.

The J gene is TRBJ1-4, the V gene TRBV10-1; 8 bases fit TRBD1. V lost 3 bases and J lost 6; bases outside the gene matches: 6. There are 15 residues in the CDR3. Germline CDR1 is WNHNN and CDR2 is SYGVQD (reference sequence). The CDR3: CASSEGQGVHEKLFF. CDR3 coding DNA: TGCGCCAGCAGTGAAGGACAGGGAGTTCATGAAAAACTGTTTTTT.

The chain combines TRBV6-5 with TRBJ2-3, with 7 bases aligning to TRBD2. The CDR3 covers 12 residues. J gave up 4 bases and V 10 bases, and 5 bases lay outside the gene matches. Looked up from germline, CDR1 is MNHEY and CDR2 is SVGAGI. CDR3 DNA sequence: TGTGCCATTGGACTAGACGCAGATACGCAGTATTTT. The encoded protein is CAIGLDADTQYF.

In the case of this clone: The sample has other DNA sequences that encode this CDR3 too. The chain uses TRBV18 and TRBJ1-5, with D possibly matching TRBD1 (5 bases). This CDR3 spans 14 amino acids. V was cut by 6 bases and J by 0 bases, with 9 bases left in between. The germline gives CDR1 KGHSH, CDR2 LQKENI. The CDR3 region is CASSGQNSNQPQHF. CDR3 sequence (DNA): TGTGCCAGCTCGGGGCAGAATAGCAATCAGCCCCAGCATTTT. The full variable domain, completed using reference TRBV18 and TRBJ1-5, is NAGVMQNPRHLVRRRGQEARLRCSPMKGHSHVYWYRQLPEEGLKFMVYLQKENIIDESGMPKERFSAEFPKEGPSILRIQQVVRGDSAAYFCASSGQNSNQPQHFGDGTRLSIL.

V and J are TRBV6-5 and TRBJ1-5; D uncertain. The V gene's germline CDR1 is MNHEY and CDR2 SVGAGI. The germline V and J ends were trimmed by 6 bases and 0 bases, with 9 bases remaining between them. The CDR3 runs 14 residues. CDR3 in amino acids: CASRVEYSNQPQHF. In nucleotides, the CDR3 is TGTGCCAGCAGGGTGGAGTATAGCAATCAGCCCCAGCATTTT.

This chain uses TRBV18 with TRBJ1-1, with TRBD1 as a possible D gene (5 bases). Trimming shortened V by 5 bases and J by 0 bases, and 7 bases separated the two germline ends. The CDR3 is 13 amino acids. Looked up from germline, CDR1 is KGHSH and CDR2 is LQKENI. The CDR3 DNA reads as TGTGCCAGCTCAACAGGAATGAACACTGAAGCTTTCTTT. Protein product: CASSTGMNTEAFF.

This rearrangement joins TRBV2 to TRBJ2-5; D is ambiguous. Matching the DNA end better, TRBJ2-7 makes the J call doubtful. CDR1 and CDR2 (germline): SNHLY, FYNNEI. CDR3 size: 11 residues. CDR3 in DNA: TGTGCCAGCATGTTAACCTACGAGCAGTACTTC. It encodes CASMLTYEQYF.

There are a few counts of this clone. The CDR3 loop is CASSLDVRVGAAFF. The CDR3 bases are TGTGCCAGCAGCTTGGATGTTCGGGTAGGGGCCGCTTTCTTT. The rearrangement links TRBV5-4 to TRBJ1-1; the D gene is possibly TRBD1 (5 bases). Germline lookup yields CDR1 SGHNT and CDR2 YYREEE (reference sequence). V was trimmed by 0 bases and J by 11 bases, leaving 17 bases between them. The CDR3 totals 14 residues.

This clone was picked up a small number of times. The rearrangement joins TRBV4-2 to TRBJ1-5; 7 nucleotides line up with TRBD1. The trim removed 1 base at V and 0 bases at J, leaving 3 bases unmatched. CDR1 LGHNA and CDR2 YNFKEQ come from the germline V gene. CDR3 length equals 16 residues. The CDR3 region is CASSQGDRDSNQPQHF. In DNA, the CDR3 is TGTGCCAGCAGCCAAGGGGACAGAGATAGCAATCAGCCCCAGCATTTT.

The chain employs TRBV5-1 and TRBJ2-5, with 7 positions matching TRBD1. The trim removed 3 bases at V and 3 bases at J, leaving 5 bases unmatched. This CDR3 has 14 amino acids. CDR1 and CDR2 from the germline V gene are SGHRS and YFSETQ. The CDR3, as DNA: TGCGCCAGCAGCTCCTGGACAGGCGAAGAGACCCAGTACTTC. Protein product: CASSSWTGEETQYF.

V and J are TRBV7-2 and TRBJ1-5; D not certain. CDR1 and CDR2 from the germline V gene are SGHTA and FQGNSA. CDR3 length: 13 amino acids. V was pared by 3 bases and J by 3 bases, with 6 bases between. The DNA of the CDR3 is TGTGCCAGCAGCTTCCAGAACAATCAGCCCCAGCATTTT. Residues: CASSFQNNQPQHF.

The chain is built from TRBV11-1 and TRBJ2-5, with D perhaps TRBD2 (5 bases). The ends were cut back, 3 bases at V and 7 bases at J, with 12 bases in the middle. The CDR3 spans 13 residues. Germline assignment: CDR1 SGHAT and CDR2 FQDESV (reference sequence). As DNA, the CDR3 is TGTGCCAGCAGCTTGGAGAGGGCTGGGACCCAGTACTTC. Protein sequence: CASSLERAGTQYF. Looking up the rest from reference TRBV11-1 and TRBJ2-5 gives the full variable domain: EAEVAQSPRYKITEKSQAVAFWCDPISGHATLYWYRQILGQGPELLVQFQDESVVDDSQLPKDRFSAERLKGVDSTLKIQPAELGDSAMYLCASSLERAGTQYFGPGTRLLVL.

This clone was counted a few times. CDR3 nucleotide sequence: TGTGCCAGTAGTCCTCACCCGAGACTAGCGGGGGACAATGAGCAGTTCTTC. It codes for CASSPHPRLAGDNEQFF. The chain employs TRBV19 and TRBJ2-1; TRBD2 matches at 12 bases. The CDR3 totals 17 residues. V shed 5 bases and J 5 bases; nucleotides not matched to a gene: 10. Germline CDR1 reads LNHDA; CDR2 reads SQIVND (reference sequence).

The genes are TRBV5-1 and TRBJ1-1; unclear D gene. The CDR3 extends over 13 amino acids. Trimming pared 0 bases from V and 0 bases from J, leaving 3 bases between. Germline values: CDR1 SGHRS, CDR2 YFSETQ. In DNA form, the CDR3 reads TGCGCCAGCAGCTTGGCAGTGAACACTGAAGCTTTCTTT. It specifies CASSLAVNTEAFF.

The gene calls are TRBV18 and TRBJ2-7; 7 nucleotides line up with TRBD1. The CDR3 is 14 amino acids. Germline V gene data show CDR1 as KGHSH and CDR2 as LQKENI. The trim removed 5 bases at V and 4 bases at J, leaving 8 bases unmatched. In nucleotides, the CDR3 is TGTGCCAGCTCAAACAGACAGGGATGGTACGAGCAGTACTTC. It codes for CASSNRQGWYEQYF.

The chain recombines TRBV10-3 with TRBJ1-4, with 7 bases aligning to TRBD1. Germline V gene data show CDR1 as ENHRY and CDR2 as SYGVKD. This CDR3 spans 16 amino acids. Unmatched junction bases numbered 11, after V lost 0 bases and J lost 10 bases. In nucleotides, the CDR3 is TGTGCCATCAGTGAGTCAGCGCAGGGGGGCCGGGGAAAACTGTTTTTT. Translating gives CAISESAQGGRGKLFF.